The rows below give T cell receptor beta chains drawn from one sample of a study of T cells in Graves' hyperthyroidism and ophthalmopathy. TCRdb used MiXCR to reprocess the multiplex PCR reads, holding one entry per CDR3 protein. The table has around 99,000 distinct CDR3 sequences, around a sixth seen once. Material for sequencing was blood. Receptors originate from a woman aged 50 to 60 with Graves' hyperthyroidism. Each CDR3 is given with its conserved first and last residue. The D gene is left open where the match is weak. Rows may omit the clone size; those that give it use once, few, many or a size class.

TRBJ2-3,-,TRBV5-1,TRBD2,CASSSQAGKEDTQYF,TGCGCCAGCAGCTCCCAAGCGGGAAAGGAAGATACGCAGTATTTT
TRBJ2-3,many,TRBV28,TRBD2,CASSLERERPDTQYF,TGTGCCAGCAGTTTAGAGCGGGAGAGACCAGATACGCAGTATTTT
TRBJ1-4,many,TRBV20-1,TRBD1,CSARDPRTGTNEKLFF,TGCAGTGCTAGAGATCCTCGGACAGGAACTAATGAAAAACTGTTTTTT
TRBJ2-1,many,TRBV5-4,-,CASSEPGSAYNEQFF,TGTGCCAGCAGCGAACCAGGGAGCGCCTACAATGAGCAGTTCTTC
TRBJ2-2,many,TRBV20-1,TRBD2,CSARDRLAGPLGELFF,TGCAGTGCTAGAGATCGGCTAGCGGGGCCCCTCGGGGAGCTGTTTTTT
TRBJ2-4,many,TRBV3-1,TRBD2,CASSQDYHSGRAKVAKNIQYF,TGTGCCAGCAGCCAAGATTACCATAGCGGGAGGGCCAAAGTGGCCAAAAACATTCAGTACTTC
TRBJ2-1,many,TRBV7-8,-,CASSLFFTPTHEQFF,TGTGCCAGCAGCTTATTTTTTACTCCCACGCATGAGCAGTTCTTC
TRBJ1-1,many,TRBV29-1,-,CSVEDKYAHAFF,TGCAGCGTTGAAGATAAGTACGCGCATGCTTTCTTT
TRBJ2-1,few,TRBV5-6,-,CASSLFDDEQFF,TGTGCCAGCAGCTTGTTTGACGATGAGCAGTTCTTC
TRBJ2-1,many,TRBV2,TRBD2,CASRFSGIEQFF,TGTGCCAGCAGATTTAGCGGGATTGAGCAGTTCTTC
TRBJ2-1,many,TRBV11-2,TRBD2,CASSLEFSFVGGSDEQFF,TGTGCCAGCAGCTTAGAGTTTTCGTTCGTGGGAGGGTCGGATGAGCAGTTCTTC
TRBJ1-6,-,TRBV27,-,CASRGASLGEGSPLHF,TGTGCCAGCAGGGGGGCGTCCTTGGGGGAAGGCTCACCCCTCCACTTT
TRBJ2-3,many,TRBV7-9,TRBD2,CASSLGLADIRDTQYF,TGTGCCAGCAGCTTGGGACTAGCGGATATAAGGGATACGCAGTATTTT
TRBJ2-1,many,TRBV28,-,CASSAPARLDEQFF,TGTGCCAGCAGTGCCCCTGCCCGACTAGATGAGCAGTTCTTC
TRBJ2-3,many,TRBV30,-,CAWSVAVSSIGADTQYF,TGTGCCTGGAGTGTAGCAGTTTCTAGTATTGGCGCAGATACGCAGTATTTT
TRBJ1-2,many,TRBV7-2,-,CASSSSGARGYTF,TGTGCCAGCAGCTCCTCAGGGGCGCGGGGCTACACCTTC
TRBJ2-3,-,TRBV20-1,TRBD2,CSAPGTGTSGPTDTQYF,TGCAGTGCCCCCGGGACCGGGACTAGCGGACCCACAGATACGCAGTATTTT
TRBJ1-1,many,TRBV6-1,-,CASRRSETEAFF,TGTGCCAGCAGACGAAGTGAGACTGAAGCTTTCTTT
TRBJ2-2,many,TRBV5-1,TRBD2,CASSLNRRAGGNTGELFF,TGCGCCAGCAGCTTGAATCGCAGAGCGGGAGGTAACACCGGGGAGCTGTTTTTT
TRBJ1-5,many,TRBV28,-,CASSLMGATQPQHF,TGTGCCAGCAGTTTAATGGGGGCCACTCAGCCCCAGCATTTT
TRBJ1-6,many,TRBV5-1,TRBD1,CASSSTGTGTLHF,TGCGCCAGCAGCTCAACCGGGACAGGGACCCTCCACTTT
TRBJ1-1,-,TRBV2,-,CASRAIEAFF,TGTGCCAGCAGGGCCATTGAAGCTTTCTTT
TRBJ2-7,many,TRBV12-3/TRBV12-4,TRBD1,CASSFTGVGEQYF,TGTGCCAGCAGTTTCACAGGGGTGGGTGAGCAGTACTTC
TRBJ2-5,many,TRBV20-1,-,CSARDRGRDQETQYF,TGCAGTGCTAGAGATCGGGGCAGGGACCAAGAGACCCAGTACTTC
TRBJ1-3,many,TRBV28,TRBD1,CASSPSGQGRGNTIYF,TGTGCCAGCAGTCCATCCGGACAGGGGAGGGGAAACACCATATATTTT
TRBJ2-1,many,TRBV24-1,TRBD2,CATSDSASGSYNEQFF,TGTGCCACCAGTGATTCCGCTAGCGGGAGTTACAATGAGCAGTTCTTC
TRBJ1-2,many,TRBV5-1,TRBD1,CASSSTGISEDGYTF,TGCGCCAGCAGCTCGACAGGGATTAGCGAAGATGGCTACACCTTC
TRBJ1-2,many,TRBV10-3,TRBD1,CAIGQGEVGGYTF,TGTGCCATCGGACAGGGGGAGGTTGGTGGCTACACCTTC
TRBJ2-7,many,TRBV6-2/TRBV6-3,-,CASLSRTISYEQYF,TGTGCCAGCCTTTCACGGACTATCTCCTACGAGCAGTACTTC
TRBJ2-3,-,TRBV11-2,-,CASSLNERTQYF,TGTGCCAGCAGCTTAAATGAGCGTACGCAGTATTTT
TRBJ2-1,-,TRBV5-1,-,CASSLAPGLGEQFF,TGCGCCAGCAGCTTGGCCCCGGGTCTGGGAGAGCAGTTCTTC
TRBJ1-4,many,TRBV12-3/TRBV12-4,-,CASRANREKLFF,TGTGCCAGCAGAGCGAACAGGGAAAAACTGTTTTTT
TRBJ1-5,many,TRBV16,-,CASSQSFGTQGFQDRFRGQPQHF,TGTGCCAGCAGCCAATCTTTTGGCACCCAGGGCTTCCAGGACAGATTTCGGGGACAGCCCCAGCATTTT
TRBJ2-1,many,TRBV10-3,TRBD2,CAIRPTSGRGYNEQFF,TGTGCCATCAGACCGACTAGCGGGAGAGGCTACAATGAGCAGTTCTTC